One sample yielded the 12 T cell receptor beta chains listed below, sequenced in a study of blood T cell repertoires in COVID-19. The data were produced by immunoSEQ multiplex PCR, yet TCRdb's version contains in-frame clones alone and is incomplete. The sample holds 85,000 to 100,000 clones, roughly 88% seen once. The source material was peripheral blood. These receptors were taken from a middle-aged man with COVID-19, enrolled during active disease.

This clone has a single count. The chain links TRBV11-3 to TRBJ1-6; D gene uncertain. Germline V gives CDR1 SGHNT, CDR2 YENEEA. V lost 2 bases and J 5 bases, leaving 7 bases between the germline ends. The CDR3 is 14 residues long. CDR3 protein: CASSLQGDNSPLHF. CDR3 nucleotide sequence: TGTGCCAGCAGCTTACAAGGAGATAATTCACCCCTCCACTTT.

This clone showed up just once. The chain is built from TRBV10-3 and TRBJ1-5; TRBD1 aligns across 7 bases. Germline V gives CDR1 ENHRY, CDR2 SYGVKD. CDR3 size: 15 residues. Trimming at V came to 5 bases and at J to 3 bases, leaving 7 bases not matched to a gene. The CDR3: CAISPAGGDNQPQHF. The DNA of the CDR3 is TGTGCCATCAGTCCGGCAGGGGGAGACAATCAGCCCCAGCATTTT.

This clone was recorded once. The V call is TRBV4-2, the J call TRBJ2-7, with TRBD1 matching 7 bases. The germline V gene has CDR1 LGHNA and CDR2 YNFKEQ. V lost 1 base and J lost 2; bases outside the gene matches: 8. The CDR3 runs 16 residues. As DNA, the CDR3 is TGTGCCAGCAGCCAAGGGCTCGGCCAGGGGGCCTACGAGCAGTACTTC. It codes for CASSQGLGQGAYEQYF.

V and J are TRBV7-9 and TRBJ2-5; D possibly corresponds to TRBD1 (5 bases). CDR3 length: 14 residues. The V end was cut by 2 bases, the J end by 2 bases, with 9 bases between. Germline loops: CDR1 SEHNR, CDR2 FQNEAQ (reference sequence). The CDR3 sequence is CASSLRGLQETQYF. The DNA of the CDR3 is TGTGCCAGCAGCTTAAGGGGCTTACAAGAGACCCAGTACTTC.

This chain uses TRBV11-3 with TRBJ2-1; 9 nucleotides agree with TRBD2. CDR3 length: 16 amino acids. The J segment lost 6 bases and the V segment lost 3 bases, leaving 9 bases of the junction unmatched. Germline CDR1 SGHNT, CDR2 YENEEA. The CDR3 DNA reads as TGTGCCAGCAGCTTTTATGGGACTAGCAGTTCCAATGAGCAGTTCTTC. Translating gives CASSFYGTSSSNEQFF.

The rearrangement links TRBV6-5 to TRBJ2-5, with a possible D match to TRBD2 (7 bases). The CDR3 is 15 residues long. V dropped 0 bases and J dropped 4 bases, with 12 bases sitting between them. Germline V gene lookup returns CDR1 MNHEY and CDR2 SVGAGI. This CDR3 reads CASSYSGGTLETQYF. CDR3 coding DNA: TGTGCCAGCAGTTACTCGGGGGGGACACTAGAGACCCAGTACTTC.

This clone was seen just once. The chain uses TRBV7-9 and TRBJ1-6; D is undetermined. V lost 5 bases and J lost 8, with 22 bases in between. This CDR3 is 17 amino acids long. Looked up from germline, CDR1 is SEHNR and CDR2 is FQNEAQ (reference sequence). As DNA, the CDR3 is TGTGCCAGCAGCCTAGGAGGCCGACGCGAGGCCCATTCACCCCTCCACTTT. It encodes CASSLGGRREAHSPLHF.

V and J are TRBV30 and TRBJ1-2; 7 bases align to TRBD1. Germline-derived CDR1 and CDR2 are GTSNPN and SVGIG (reference sequence). The CDR3 runs 13 residues. With V trimmed by 5 bases and J by 5 bases, 8 bases remained unmatched. CDR3 DNA sequence: TGTGCCTGGGGAGAGGGACAGAGATATGGCTACACCTTC. The encoded protein is CAWGEGQRYGYTF. The entire variable domain, with the rest obtained from reference TRBV30 and TRBJ1-2, is as follows: SQTIHQWPATLVQPVGSPLSLECTVEGTSNPNLYWYRQAAGRGLQLLFYSVGIGQISSEVPQNLSASRPQDRQFILSSKKLLLSDSGFYLCAWGEGQRYGYTFGSGTRLTVV.

The chain's CDR3 is CASSLSGNSYGYTF. The CDR3 DNA follows: TGTGCCAGCAGCTTATCAGGGAACAGCTATGGCTACACCTTC. This rearrangement joins TRBV7-9 to TRBJ1-2, with D maybe TRBD1 (5 bases). Germline CDR1 and CDR2: SEHNR and FQNEAQ (reference sequence). The CDR3 is 14 amino acids. The V gene lost 2 bases and the J gene lost 4 bases, with 11 bases spanning the gap.

The chain links TRBV5-8 to TRBJ2-7, with D perhaps matching TRBD1 (6 bases). CDR1 is SGHTS and CDR2 is YDEGEE in the germline V gene. V was clipped by 3 bases and J by 3 bases, with 16 bases between them. CDR3 size: 15 residues. The CDR3 coding sequence is TGTGCCAGCAGCTCTTTATTGGGACATCACTACGAGCAGTACTTC. This encodes CASSSLLGHHYEQYF. Supplemented by reference TRBV5-8 and TRBJ2-7, the full variable domain reads EAGVTQSPTHLIKTRGQQATLRCSPISGHTSVYWYQQALGLGLQFLLWYDEGEERNRGNFPPRFSGRQFPNYSSELNVNALELEDSALYLCASSSLLGHHYEQYFGPGTRLTVT.

The chain combines TRBV19 with TRBJ1-3, with D perhaps TRBD1 (5 bases). The CDR3 spans 14 residues. Looked up from germline, CDR1 is LNHDA and CDR2 is SQIVND (reference sequence). V was shortened by 3 bases and J by 4 bases, with 10 bases between the two germline ends. CDR3 nucleotide sequence: TGTGCCAGTAGTATCGGCGGGGGAGGAAACACCATATATTTT. This codes for CASSIGGGGNTIYF.

This clone has only a few counts. The chain has TRBV9 and TRBJ2-3; D possibly corresponds to TRBD1 (5 bases). The V end was cut by 0 bases, the J end by 0 bases, with 8 bases between. The germline gives CDR1 SGDLS, CDR2 YYNGEE. This CDR3 spans 15 amino acids. In nucleotides, the CDR3 is TGTGCCAGCAGCGTAGCAGGGATAAGCACAGATACGCAGTATTTT. This encodes CASSVAGISTDTQYF.